The rows below give T cell receptor beta chains drawn from one sample of a study of Ad26.COV2.S vaccination and SARS-CoV-2 variants. Assay used: immunoSEQ multiplex PCR; TCRdb lists only in-frame clones, some missing. The profile shows hundreds of thousands of clones, 80% to 90% of them singletons. The sequenced sample was peripheral blood, obtained in a trial of Ad26.COV2.S vaccine versus placebo. These TCRs come from a person between 18 and 65 years old who received the Ad26.COV2.S COVID-19 vaccine or a placebo. The CDR3 runs from the conserved cysteine through the conserved F or W. A D gene is named only where the DNA matches it firmly. Not every row has a clone size; where given, it reads once, few, many or a size class.

12	-	TRBJ1-1	-	TRBV5-6	TGTGCCAGCAGCTTAGGATTGACTGAAGCTTTCTTT	CASSLGLTEAFF
15	-	TRBJ2-2	-	TRBV29-1	TGCAGCGTTGATACCGGCTTTCTGAACACCGGGGAGCTGTTTTTT	CSVDTGFLNTGELFF
12	TRBD1	TRBJ1-6	few	TRBV2	TGTGCCAGGCGGACAGGGAATTCACCCCTCCACTTT	CARRTGNSPLHF
17	TRBD2	TRBJ2-3	-	TRBV4-3	TGCGCCAGCAGCCAAGTCCCTAGCGGGATAGGTACAGATACGCAGTATTTT	CASSQVPSGIGTDTQYF
14	-	TRBJ1-1	-	TRBV19	TGTGCCAGTAGTATAGGGGGTGGGAACACTGAAGCTTTCTTT	CASSIGGGNTEAFF
15	-	TRBJ2-3	-	TRBV4-3	TGCGCCAGCAGCCGCGGCAGGTGGGGAACAGATACGCAGTATTTT	CASSRGRWGTDTQYF
17	-	TRBJ2-5	-	TRBV24-1	TGTGCCACCAGTGACCCCGCGGCCCGGACAGCAGGAGAGACCCAGTACTTC	CATSDPAARTAGETQYF
18	TRBD1	TRBJ2-3	once	TRBV11-2	TGTGCCAGCAGCTTAGCCTCCGGGACAGATAGGGGCACAGATACGCAGTATTTT	CASSLASGTDRGTDTQYF
14	-	TRBJ2-7	-	TRBV18	TGTGCCAGCTCACCACTCCCAGGGAGGTACGAGCAGTACTTC	CASSPLPGRYEQYF
13	-	TRBJ2-1	-	TRBV6-2/TRBV6-3	TGTGCCAGCAGTTACTCGGTGTACAATGAGCAGTTCTTC	CASSYSVYNEQFF
13	-	TRBJ2-3	-	TRBV9	TGTGCCAGCAGCGTAGATCCCGGGGGTACGCAGTATTTT	CASSVDPGGTQYF
14	-	TRBJ2-1	-	TRBV19	TGTGCCAGTAGGATCAGGCTAGAAGGTAATGAGCAGTTCTTC	CASRIRLEGNEQFF
15	-	TRBJ1-1	-	TRBV30	TGTGCCTGGAGTGGCCAACGATATCGGGGTTTGAGGGCTTTCTTT	CAWSGQRYRGLRAFF
13	-	TRBJ1-2	once	TRBV30	TGTGCCTGGACCCGGGATCGCTGGGATGGCTACACCTTC	CAWTRDRWDGYTF
15	-	TRBJ1-1	few	TRBV6-5	TGTGCCAGCAGTTACTCCCCCAGTGAGAACACTGAAGCTTTCTTT	CASSYSPSENTEAFF
13	-	TRBJ1-1	-	TRBV7-2	TGTGCCAGCAGCGGCGGCATGAACACTGAAGCTTTCTTT	CASSGGMNTEAFF
14	-	TRBJ1-6	-	TRBV2	TGTGCCAGCAGTGCTCAGGGACAAGATTCACCCCTCCACTTT	CASSAQGQDSPLHF
14	TRBD1	TRBJ1-6	few	TRBV27	TGTGCCAGCAGGTCCGGGACAGGAATCTCACCCCTCCACTTT	CASRSGTGISPLHF
13	-	TRBJ1-2	-	TRBV6-5	TGTGCCAGCAGTCTGACAGCCGTCTATGGCTACACCTTC	CASSLTAVYGYTF
18	TRBD1	TRBJ2-1	-	TRBV7-2	TGTGCCAGCAGCTTAAGCCCGGGACAGGGTAGTTTCCACAATGAGCAGTTCTTC	CASSLSPGQGSFHNEQFF
22	TRBD1	TRBJ2-3	few	TRBV23-1	TGCGCCAGCAGTCAACCGGGACAGGGGATCGGGCTAGCGGATACTAGCACAGATACGCAGTATTTT	CASSQPGQGIGLADTSTDTQYF
14	-	TRBJ1-2	-	TRBV5-1	TGCGCCAGCAGCTTGGGCGGGACTGGGTTTGACTACACCTTC	CASSLGGTGFDYTF
15	-	TRBJ1-1	-	TRBV2	TGTGCCAGCAGATGGATCCCAGGGAGGAACACTGAAGCTTTCTTT	CASRWIPGRNTEAFF
15	-	TRBJ1-5	-	TRBV27	TGTGCCAGCAGGCTCGGGACCGCGAGCAATCAGCCCCAGCATTTT	CASRLGTASNQPQHF
13	-	TRBJ2-5	-	TRBV11-2	TGTGCCAGCAGCTTATTTTCAGAAGAGACCCAGTACTTC	CASSLFSEETQYF
15	TRBD1	TRBJ1-5	-	TRBV5-1	TGCGCCAGCAGCCTCGGACAGGGCTCAGGGCAGCCCCAGCATTTT	CASSLGQGSGQPQHF
14	-	TRBJ2-3	-	TRBV18	TGTGCCAGCTCACCACCGGTTAGCACAGATACGCAGTATTTT	CASSPPVSTDTQYF
16	TRBD2	TRBJ2-1	-	TRBV24-1	TGTGCCACCAGTGACCGTCGCGCGGGGGGGTACGGTGAGCAGTTCTTC	CATSDRRAGGYGEQFF
18	-	TRBJ2-2	-	TRBV7-2	TGTGCCAGCAGCCCATTGACTTACGGGCTAATCAACACCGGGGAGCTGTTTTTT	CASSPLTYGLINTGELFF
15	TRBD1	TRBJ2-3	-	TRBV18	TGTGCCAGCTCGCTACAGGGGGTTGGAGCAGATACGCAGTATTTT	CASSLQGVGADTQYF
13	-	TRBJ2-7	-	TRBV13	TGTGCCAGCAGCTTAGAGGCGCCCTACGAGCAGTACTTC	CASSLEAPYEQYF
15	-	TRBJ1-5	-	TRBV25-1	TGTGCCAGCAGTACGCGAAGGGATAGCAATCAGCCCCAGCATTTT	CASSTRRDSNQPQHF
14	-	TRBJ1-2	-	TRBV6-2/TRBV6-3	TGTGCCAGCAGCCACCCCCCTGGGAATTTTGGCTACACCTTC	CASSHPPGNFGYTF
12	-	TRBJ1-1	-	TRBV29-1	TGCAGCGTTGACAGGCGTGCCACTGAAGCTTTCTTT	CSVDRRATEAFF
17	-	TRBJ2-7	-	TRBV4-3	TGCGCCAGCAGCCAAGAGAGGGGCAGGGGCTTGTCCTACGAGCAGTACTTC	CASSQERGRGLSYEQYF
14	TRBD2	TRBJ2-5	-	TRBV5-1	TGCGCCAGCAGTCGTACTAGCGGGAAAGAGACCCAGTACTTC	CASSRTSGKETQYF
11	-	TRBJ2-7	-	TRBV20-1	TGCAGTGCCAGACGAGACTACGAGCAGTACTTC	CSARRDYEQYF
15	-	TRBJ1-4	-	TRBV13	TGTGCCAGCAGATTCTGGCGAAGCGCACCTGGAAAACTGTTTTTT	CASRFWRSAPGKLFF
13	-	TRBJ2-3	-	TRBV6-5	TGTGCCAGCAGTTATGTGGTGGGGGATACGCAGTATTTT	CASSYVVGDTQYF
15	TRBD1	TRBJ1-6	once	TRBV9	TGTGCCAGCAGCGTTTGGGACAGTCATAATTCACCCCTCCACTTT	CASSVWDSHNSPLHF
16	-	TRBJ2-2	-	TRBV9	TGTGCCAGCAGCGTAGACCTGTCGGGGATCACCGGGGAGCTGTTTTTT	CASSVDLSGITGELFF
14	-	TRBJ2-2	-	TRBV5-1	TGCGCCAGCAGCTTGCACGGGGTCACCGGGGAGCTGTTTTTT	CASSLHGVTGELFF